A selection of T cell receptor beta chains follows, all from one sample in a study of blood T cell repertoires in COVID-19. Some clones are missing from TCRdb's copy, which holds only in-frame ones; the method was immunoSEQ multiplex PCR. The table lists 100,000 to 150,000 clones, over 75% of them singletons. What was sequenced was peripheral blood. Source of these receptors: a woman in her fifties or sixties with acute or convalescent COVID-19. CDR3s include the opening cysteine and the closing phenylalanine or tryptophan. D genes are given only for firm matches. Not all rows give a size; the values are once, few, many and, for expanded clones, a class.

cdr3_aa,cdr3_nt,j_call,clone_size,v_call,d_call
CASSFTSSGDGELFF,TGTGCCAGCAGTTTCACTAGCTCGGGAGACGGGGAGCTGTTTTTT,TRBJ2-2,-,TRBV6-6,-
CSVDAGGRGEQYF,TGCAGCGTTGATGCAGGGGGTAGGGGCGAGCAGTACTTC,TRBJ2-7,-,TRBV29-1,TRBD1
CASSLTTGDTQYF,TGTGCCAGCAGCTTAACGACAGGGGATACGCAGTATTTT,TRBJ2-3,-,TRBV7-3,TRBD1
CASSYSGAGDMATF,TGTGCCAGCAGTTACTCGGGGGCAGGCGATATGGCTACCTTC,TRBJ1-2,-,TRBV6-6,-
CASSPPRQALSKLETQYF,TGTGCCAGCAGCCCTCCCAGACAGGCCCTATCCAAATTAGAGACCCAGTACTTC,TRBJ2-5,-,TRBV28,-
CSVGQSVDTIYF,TGCAGCGTTGGACAGTCGGTTGACACCATATATTTT,TRBJ1-3,-,TRBV29-1,-
CASSSGLRYGYTF,TGTGCCAGCAGTTCGGGTTTGAGGTATGGCTACACCTTC,TRBJ1-2,-,TRBV12-3/TRBV12-4,-
CASSSGPSEGFF,TGTGCCAGCAGTTCCGGGCCCTCAGAGGGTTTCTTT,TRBJ1-1,few,TRBV6-5,-
CASSLRTAVNEQFF,TGTGCCAGTAGTCTTAGGACAGCGGTCAATGAGCAGTTCTTC,TRBJ2-1,-,TRBV19,-
CASSATGLKETQYF,TGTGCCAGCAGCGCAACGGGACTTAAAGAGACCCAGTACTTC,TRBJ2-5,-,TRBV7-6,-
CASGPEGGGNSPLHF,TGTGCCAGCGGCCCTGAGGGAGGAGGTAATTCACCCCTCCACTTT,TRBJ1-6,-,TRBV6-5,-
CASSELGGSYGYTF,TGTGCCAGCAGTGAACTAGGGGGAAGCTATGGCTACACCTTC,TRBJ1-2,-,TRBV2,-
CAIAERGERSGNTIYF,TGTGCCATCGCTGAGCGGGGGGAACGGTCTGGAAACACCATATATTTT,TRBJ1-3,-,TRBV10-3,-